These 15 T cell receptor beta chains originate from one sample sequenced in a study of T cell changes during pregnancy in multiple sclerosis. This table comes from immunoSEQ multiplex PCR, and its TCRdb copy is limited to in-frame clones, with some not included. The data hold 55,000 to 95,000 clones, with approximately 92% observed a single time. Here the sequenced sample was peripheral blood, taken in the second trimester of pregnancy. The receptor source for this set is a female donor in good health, enrolled as a control in a pregnancy study.

This sequence joins TRBV2 and TRBJ2-7; TRBD1 matches at 9 bases. Per the germline V gene, CDR1 is SNHLY and CDR2 is FYNNEI. V lost 6 bases and J lost 0; bases outside the gene matches: 6. The CDR3 runs to 15 residues. CDR3: CASRTTGGGSYEQYF. DNA for the CDR3: TGTGCCAGCAGAACGACAGGGGGGGGCTCCTACGAGCAGTACTTC.

This chain connects TRBV7-3 to TRBJ1-6; maybe TRBD1 (5 bases). The CDR3 is 15 residues long. Germline CDR1 SGHTA, CDR2 FQGTGA. Trimming took 0 bases from V and 3 from J, leaving 6 bases between them. The CDR3 sequence: CASSLTGGYNSPLHF. The CDR3 DNA reads TGTGCCAGCAGCTTAACGGGGGGCTATAATTCACCCCTCCACTTT.

This rearrangement joins TRBV2 to TRBJ1-2, with D perhaps matching TRBD1 (6 bases). The germline V gene has CDR1 SNHLY and CDR2 FYNNEI. The germline V and J ends were trimmed by 6 bases and 4 bases, with 12 bases remaining between them. This CDR3 contains 13 residues. CDR3 residues: CASSWGQIYGYTF. CDR3 nucleotide sequence: TGTGCCAGCAGCTGGGGACAAATCTATGGCTACACCTTC.

The chain recombines TRBV27 with TRBJ2-1; possible D gene TRBD2, 6 bases. CDR1 MNHEY and CDR2 SMNVEV come from the germline V gene (reference sequence). This CDR3 is built from 16 residues. The V end lost 0 bases, the J end lost 3 bases, and 12 bases lay between the germline ends. The CDR3 is CASSLSPGAGYNEQFF. The DNA of the CDR3 is TGTGCCAGCAGTTTATCCCCGGGAGCAGGCTACAATGAGCAGTTCTTC.

The gene calls are TRBV4-3 and TRBJ2-2; a possible D gene is TRBD2 (6 bases). The length of the CDR3 is 16 residues. Trimming removed 0 bases from V and 4 bases from J, with 12 bases in between. Germline assignment: CDR1 LGHNA and CDR2 YSLEER. The CDR3 bases are TGCGCCAGCAGCCAAGATACTCGGGAGCTCACCGGGGAGCTGTTTTTT. As protein: CASSQDTRELTGELFF.

This clone has just one count. The V call is TRBV6-1, the J call TRBJ1-5; tentatively, D is TRBD1 (5 bases). V was clipped by 1 base and J by 3 bases, with 13 bases between them. CDR3 length equals 16 residues. Germline CDR1 MNHNS, CDR2 SASEGT. DNA for the CDR3: TGTGCCAGCAGTGAAGGCACAGGCGCTTTCAATCAGCCCCAGCATTTT. As protein: CASSEGTGAFNQPQHF.

V usage is TRBV4-2 and J usage is TRBJ1-2, with D perhaps matching TRBD1 (6 bases). This CDR3 has 14 amino acids. Trimming removed 0 bases at V and 8 bases at J, with 13 bases between. CDR1 LGHNA and CDR2 YNFKEQ come from the germline V gene. This chain's CDR3 is CASSQETGPLGYTF. In nucleotides, the CDR3 is TGTGCCAGCAGCCAAGAGACAGGACCTTTAGGCTACACCTTC.

The chain combines TRBV9 with TRBJ1-1; D perhaps matches TRBD1 (5 bases). V was trimmed by 5 bases and J by 7 bases, leaving 9 bases between them. Germline V gene sequence: CDR1 SGDLS, CDR2 YYNGEE. This CDR3 contains 11 residues. The CDR3 coding sequence is TGTGCCAGCAGGGGCGGGGGTGAAGCTTTCTTT. Translated, it gives CASRGGGEAFF. Full variable domain (missing parts from reference TRBV9 and TRBJ1-1): DSGVTQTPKHLITATGQRVTLRCSPRSGDLSVYWYQQSLDQGLQFLIQYYNGEERAKGNILERFSAQQFPDLHSELNLSSLELGDSALYFCASRGGGEAFFGQGTRLTVV.

This sequence joins TRBV5-4 and TRBJ2-7; possible D gene TRBD1, 5 bases. Trimming left V 4 bases short and J 3 bases short, with 14 bases between. Germline values: CDR1 SGHNT, CDR2 YYREEE (reference sequence). The CDR3 has 14 residues. CDR3 nucleotides: TGTGCCAGCAGCCTACCCCAGGGTTACTACGAGCAGTACTTC. It translates to CASSLPQGYYEQYF.

The chain couples TRBV11-1 to TRBJ1-1; possible D gene TRBD1, 5 bases. Per germline, CDR1 SGHAT and CDR2 FQDESV (reference sequence). With 1 base removed from V and 11 bases from J, the gap between germline ends came to 11 bases. CDR3 length equals 12 residues. CDR3 nucleotide sequence: TGTGCCAGCAGCTTAGGGTTGCAGGGCGCTTTCTTT. Its protein is CASSLGLQGAFF.

This rearrangement joins TRBV6-1 to TRBJ2-7, with D possibly being TRBD1 (6 bases). Per germline, CDR1 MNHNS and CDR2 SASEGT. Trimming took 3 bases from V and 4 from J, leaving 13 bases between them. The CDR3 totals 14 residues. The CDR3 DNA reads TGTGCCAGCAGTGACAGGGGCCAGGGATACGAGCAGTACTTC. It specifies CASSDRGQGYEQYF.

This rearrangement joins TRBV9 to TRBJ1-6; D remains unclear. Germline V CDR1 and CDR2: SGDLS, YYNGEE. V lost 2 bases and J 10 bases, leaving 13 bases between the germline ends. This CDR3 spans 14 amino acids. The CDR3 DNA follows: TGTGCCAGCAGCGTCAAGGCAGAGGGATCACCCCTCCACTTT. It yields the protein CASSVKAEGSPLHF.

The gene calls are TRBV28 and TRBJ2-7; TRBD1 aligns across 7 bases. Germline CDR1 and CDR2: MDHEN and SYDVKM. V shed 4 bases and J 0 bases; nucleotides not matched to a gene: 3. The CDR3 has 14 amino acids. This CDR3 is CASSWTGASYEQYF. CDR3 DNA: TGTGCCAGCAGTTGGACAGGCGCCTCCTACGAGCAGTACTTC.

This clone was observed once. This chain uses TRBV7-2 with TRBJ2-3; D gene uncertain. V lost 2 bases and J lost 5, with 2 bases in between. This CDR3 is 11 amino acids long. CDR1 SGHTA and CDR2 FQGNSA come from the germline V gene. The CDR3 loop is CASSLLDTQYF. Here the CDR3 DNA reads TGTGCCAGCAGCTTACTAGATACGCAGTATTTT.

The sample holds one count of this clone. CDR3: CASYRGEKSGNTIYF. For the CDR3, the DNA is TGTGCTAGTTATCGGGGTGAGAAGTCTGGAAACACCATATATTTT. The rearrangement joins TRBV12-5 to TRBJ1-3; D gene unclear. Per the germline V gene, CDR1 is LGHNT and CDR2 is FRNRAP. The V end was cut by 8 bases, the J end by 1 base, with 15 bases between. The CDR3 is 15 amino acids.